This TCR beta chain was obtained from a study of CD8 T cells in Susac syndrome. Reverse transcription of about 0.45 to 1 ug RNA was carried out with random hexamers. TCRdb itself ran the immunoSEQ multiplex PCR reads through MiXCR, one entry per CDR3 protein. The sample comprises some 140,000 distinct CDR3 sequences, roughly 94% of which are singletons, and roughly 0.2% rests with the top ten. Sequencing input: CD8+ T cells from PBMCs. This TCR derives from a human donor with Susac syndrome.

The chain's CDR3 is CASSGVSYEQYF. The CDR3 nucleotides are TGTGCCAGCAGCGGCGTAAGCTACGAGCAGTACTTC. The rearrangement uses TRBV11-2 and TRBJ2-7; no clear D. The CDR3 is made up of 12 amino acids. The germline CDR1 and CDR2 sequences are SGHAT and FQNNGV. Trimming left V 5 bases short and J 3 bases short, with 8 bases between.